The 28 T cell receptor beta chains below were found in one sample sequenced in a study of CD8 T cells in Susac syndrome. An input of about 0.5 to 1 ug of RNA was subjected to reverse transcription using random hexamers. TCRdb called the immunoSEQ multiplex PCR reads again in MiXCR, with one record for every CDR3 protein. The top ten clones hold around 0.1% of a sample with under 200,000 distinct CDR3 sequences, roughly 92% of them seen once. Sequencing was performed on CD4+ T cells from PBMCs. These receptors originate from a human donor in good health.

The chain recombines TRBV7-9 with TRBJ2-3; perhaps D is TRBD1 or TRBD2 (5 bases each). V lost 4 bases and J lost 3, with 17 bases in between. Germline V gives CDR1 SEHNR, CDR2 FQNEAQ (reference sequence). This CDR3 spans 16 amino acids. The CDR3 here is CASSSGPRTSTDTQYF. The CDR3 DNA follows: TGTGCCAGCAGCTCGGGACCTCGCACGTCTACAGATACGCAGTATTTT.

V and J are TRBV27 and TRBJ2-5; D is perhaps TRBD1 (6 bases). Trimming cost V 3 bases and J 1 base, with 9 bases left between them. Germline loops: CDR1 MNHEY, CDR2 SMNVEV (reference sequence). The length of the CDR3 is 14 residues. The CDR3 DNA follows: TGTGCCAGCAGTTTCTGGGGGCCCCAAGAGACCCAGTACTTC. Residues: CASSFWGPQETQYF.

This clonotype was seen once. The junction differs from germline at one of its ends, possibly a read error. The J gene is TRBJ2-1, the V gene TRBV11-3; D could derive from TRBD1 or TRBD2 (5 bases each). The CDR3 has 16 residues. Germline loops: CDR1 SGHNT, CDR2 YENEEA. In nucleotides, the CDR3 is TGTGCCAGCAGTTTAGATCGGTTTCCCGGGACCGATGAGCAGTTCTTC. It codes for CASSLDRFPGTDEQFF.

CDR3 DNA sequence: TGTGCCAGCAGTCTCAGGGTTAAGAATTCACCCCTCCACTTT. Protein sequence: CASSLRVKNSPLHF. The gene calls are TRBV12-3 or TRBV12-4 and TRBJ1-6; possibly TRBD1 for D (5 bases). V dropped 5 bases and J dropped 7 bases, with 12 bases sitting between them. The CDR3 is 14 amino acids.

The V gene is TRBV3-1, the J gene TRBJ2-1; 8 nucleotides agree with TRBD2. J gave up 3 bases and V 4 bases, and 8 bases lay outside the gene matches. This CDR3 is built from 16 residues. Per germline, CDR1 LGHDT and CDR2 YNNKEL (reference sequence). The CDR3 nucleotides read TGTGCCAGCAGCCTAAGGGGCACTAGCGGCTACAATGAGCAGTTCTTC. It translates to CASSLRGTSGYNEQFF.

The gene calls are TRBV5-8 and TRBJ2-1; 14 bases line up with TRBD2. The germline V gene encodes CDR1 SGHTS and CDR2 YDEGEE. The CDR3 runs to 14 residues. Trimming took 3 bases from V and 10 from J; bases not matched to a gene: 3. The CDR3, as DNA: TGTGCCAGCAGCTCCGGACTAGCGGGGGGCGAGCAGTTCTTC. This sequence encodes CASSSGLAGGEQFF.

J is TRBJ2-7 and V is TRBV6-1; no firm D call. In germline, CDR1 is MNHNS, CDR2 SASEGT. This CDR3 has 15 amino acids. V was clipped by 4 bases and J by 2 bases, with 15 bases between them. The chain's CDR3 is CASSGGRTAAYEQYV. CDR3 nucleotide sequence: TGTGCCAGCAGTGGGGGAAGGACCGCCGCCTACGAGCAGTACGTC.

This clonotype has a single count. This chain uses TRBV5-1 with TRBJ1-1; D perhaps matches TRBD1 (6 bases). V was clipped by 1 base and J by 6 bases, with 13 bases between them. The CDR3 has 14 amino acids. CDR1 SGHRS and CDR2 YFSETQ come from the germline V gene. CDR3 sequence reads: CASSLKGGIAEAFF. The CDR3, as DNA: TGCGCCAGCAGCTTGAAGGGGGGTATCGCTGAAGCTTTCTTT. The complete variable domain, with remaining parts taken from reference TRBV5-1 and TRBJ1-1, reads KAGVTQTPRYLIKTRGQQVTLSCSPISGHRSVSWYQQTPGQGLQFLFEYFSETQRNKGNFPGRFSGRQFSNSRSEMNVSTLELGDSALYLCASSLKGGIAEAFFGQGTRLTVV.

CDR3 protein: CASSDTGANYEQYV. CDR3 sequence (DNA): TGTGCCAGCAGTGATACAGGGGCCAACTACGAGCAGTACGTC. V gene TRBV2 combines with J gene TRBJ2-7; 7 bases align to TRBD1. Germline CDR1 SNHLY, CDR2 FYNNEI. The CDR3 totals 14 residues. The V and J ends lost 3 bases and 3 bases, in that order; junction bases with no gene match: 5.

This clonotype was seen a single time. The V gene is TRBV4-2, the J gene TRBJ2-6, with TRBD2 matching 8 bases. Unmatched junction bases numbered 11, after V lost 4 bases and J lost 0 bases. The CDR3 has 19 amino acids. CDR1 is LGHNA and CDR2 is YNFKEQ in the germline V gene. The CDR3 DNA follows: TGTGCCAGCAGCCCCCGGGGGGTAGCGGGGCGCTCTGGGGCCAACGTCCTGACTTTC. Translated, it gives CASSPRGVAGRSGANVLTF.

The rearrangement joins TRBV7-3 to TRBJ2-1; 8 nucleotides align to TRBD1. The CDR3 extends over 14 amino acids. Trimming at V came to 4 bases and at J to 4 bases, leaving 3 bases not matched to a gene. Germline V gene sequence: CDR1 SGHTA, CDR2 FQGTGA. CDR3 coding DNA: TGTGCCAGCAGCTCCGGGACAGGTTACAATGAGCAGTTCTTC. Its protein product is CASSSGTGYNEQFF.

The genes are TRBV29-1 and TRBJ1-2; the D gene is possibly TRBD1 (5 bases). This CDR3 is built from 14 residues. V was shortened by 4 bases and J by 5 bases, with 17 bases between the two germline ends. Per germline, CDR1 SQVTM and CDR2 ANQGSEA. In DNA, the CDR3 is TGCAGCGTTGTTCAGGGATTAGTGGGGTATGGCTACACCTTC. Encoded protein: CSVVQGLVGYGYTF.

CDR3 nucleotides: TGCGCCAGCAGAGCCGGGACAGGGGAGCAGTTCTTC. It is translated as CASRAGTGEQFF. This rearrangement joins TRBV5-1 to TRBJ2-1; 9 bases line up with TRBD1. CDR1 SGHRS and CDR2 YFSETQ come from the germline V gene. CDR3 length: 12 residues. With V trimmed by 5 bases and J by 10 bases, 4 bases remained unmatched.

This clonotype was recorded at least ten times. The V and J genes are TRBV7-2 and TRBJ2-3; no reliable D call. The CDR3 contains 11 residues. V was cut by 4 bases and J by 2 bases, with 1 base left in between. Looked up from germline, CDR1 is SGHTA and CDR2 is FQGNSA. CDR3 coding DNA: TGTGCCAGCAGCTCCACAGATACGCAGTATTTT. It encodes CASSSTDTQYF.

The chain combines TRBV7-2 with TRBJ1-5; D unclear. There are 16 residues in the CDR3. Germline V CDR1 and CDR2: SGHTA, FQGNSA. With 6 bases removed from V and 0 bases from J, the gap between germline ends came to 15 bases. The CDR3 bases are TGTGCCAGCAGTTTGAAGGCGTTCGGTAGCAATCAGCCCCAGCATTTT. This sequence encodes CASSLKAFGSNQPQHF.

CDR3 amino acids: CASSTQGTDTQYF. DNA for the CDR3: TGTGCCAGCAGTACGCAGGGGACAGATACGCAGTATTTT. The J gene is TRBJ2-3, the V gene TRBV28, with a weak D call TRBD1 (6 bases). The V end was cut by 5 bases, the J end by 3 bases, with 9 bases between. Germline lookup yields CDR1 MDHEN and CDR2 SYDVKM. CDR3 length equals 13 residues.

The chain combines TRBV28 with TRBJ1-1, with D possibly matching TRBD1 (6 bases). The germline V gene encodes CDR1 MDHEN and CDR2 SYDVKM. The V end was cut by 7 bases, the J end by 0 bases, with 21 bases between. This CDR3 contains 17 residues. CDR3 loop: CASTQGLGSWLNTEAFF. The CDR3 region has the DNA TGTGCCAGCACTCAGGGGCTCGGCAGCTGGTTGAACACTGAAGCTTTCTTT.

V usage is TRBV18 and J usage is TRBJ1-1; TRBD1 matches at 7 bases. This CDR3 has 14 amino acids. The germline V gene has CDR1 KGHSH and CDR2 LQKENI. After removal of 5 bases from V and 6 bases from J, the junction contained 9 bases not matched to a gene. The CDR3 nucleotides read TGTGCCAGCTCAGATACAGACAGGGAGGCTGAAGCTTTCTTT. Amino acid sequence: CASSDTDREAEAFF.

The chain joins TRBV29-1 to TRBJ1-2; D unclear. The CDR3 runs 13 residues. V was trimmed by 1 base and J by 5 bases, leaving 11 bases between them. CDR1 SQVTM and CDR2 ANQGSEA come from the germline V gene. The DNA of the CDR3 is TGCAGCGTTGAAGGACACAGCCTATATGGCTACACCTTC. It encodes CSVEGHSLYGYTF.

The genes are TRBV4-1 and TRBJ2-2; TRBD1 or TRBD2 may be the D gene (5 bases each). Between the trimmed V and J ends, which lost 3 bases and 9 bases, there was a span of 20 bases. The CDR3 has 16 residues. Germline V gene sequence: CDR1 MGHRA, CDR2 YSYEKL. The CDR3: CASSQSRNPGLRELFF. In DNA, the CDR3 is TGCGCCAGCAGCCAGTCTCGCAACCCGGGGCTACGGGAGCTGTTTTTT.

The chain joins TRBV5-6 to TRBJ1-2; D call uncertain. In germline, CDR1 is SGHDT, CDR2 YYEEEE. V dropped 0 bases and J dropped 4 bases, with 16 bases sitting between them. This CDR3 has 16 residues. CDR3 sequence (DNA): TGTGCCAGCAGCTTGGATACGGAGCCGCGCGGCTATGGCTACACCTTC. Translating gives CASSLDTEPRGYGYTF.

The V and J genes are TRBV7-2 and TRBJ2-2; D call uncertain. This CDR3 spans 13 amino acids. Trimming shortened V by 5 bases and J by 7 bases, and 11 bases separated the two germline ends. Germline values: CDR1 SGHTA, CDR2 FQGNSA. The CDR3 region is CASSPTWGGELFF. The CDR3 DNA sequence: TGTGCCAGCAGCCCCACCTGGGGCGGGGAGCTGTTTTTT.

This clonotype appeared a few times. The junction differs from germline at one of its ends, possibly a read error. The rearrangement links TRBV5-1 to TRBJ1-2; D may be TRBD1 (6 bases). CDR1 and CDR2 (germline): SGHRS, YFSETQ. The CDR3 is 13 residues long. The CDR3 nucleotides read TGCGCCAGCAGCCTAATAGGGGGGGAGCTAAACACTTTC. The encoded protein is CASSLIGGELNTF.

The chain joins TRBV18 to TRBJ2-5, with a possible D match to TRBD1 (6 bases). From germline, CDR1 is KGHSH and CDR2 LQKENI. The CDR3 totals 18 residues. Trimming took off 0 bases at V and 5 bases at J, with 22 bases between the two ends. As DNA, the CDR3 is TGTGCCAGCTCACCACCGGTGGGGACCTCATCCCAGGGGGAGACCCAGTACTTC. Translating it yields CASSPPVGTSSQGETQYF.

The chain links TRBV28 to TRBJ2-5; D may be TRBD1 (5 bases). Germline CDR1 reads MDHEN; CDR2 reads SYDVKM. This CDR3 has 14 amino acids. Trimming pared 6 bases from V and 4 bases from J, leaving 15 bases between. This CDR3 reads CASSLPRVTETQYF. The CDR3 DNA reads as TGTGCCAGCAGCCTCCCCAGGGTGACAGAGACCCAGTACTTC. The entire variable domain, with the rest obtained from reference TRBV28 and TRBJ2-5, is as follows: DVKVTQSSRYLVKRTGEKVFLECVQDMDHENMFWYRQDPGLGLRLIYFSYDVKMKEKGDIPEGYSVSREKKERFSLILESASTNQTSMYLCASSLPRVTETQYFGPGTRLLVL.

This clonotype was seen once. The genes are TRBV12-3 or TRBV12-4 and TRBJ1-2; 7 bases are shared with TRBD1. The CDR3 is made up of 15 amino acids. V lost 7 bases to trimming and J lost 0 bases; unmatched junction nucleotides: 8. The CDR3 DNA reads as TGTGCCAGCACCCTTCTCGGGACAGCTAACTATGGCTACACCTTC. It encodes CASTLLGTANYGYTF.

This clonotype has just one count. The rearrangement uses TRBV5-1 and TRBJ2-3, with D unclear. V was pared by 0 bases and J by 4 bases, with 12 bases between. The CDR3 loop spans 15 amino acids. Germline-derived CDR1 and CDR2 are SGHRS and YFSETQ. CDR3 region: CASSLAVVSSDTQYF. The CDR3 DNA reads as TGCGCCAGCAGCTTGGCGGTAGTCTCCTCAGATACGCAGTATTTT.

The chain joins TRBV4-1 to TRBJ2-6; TRBD2 might be the D (6 bases). The germline V and J ends were trimmed by 2 bases and 1 base, with 18 bases remaining between them. There are 19 residues in the CDR3. Germline V lookup: CDR1 MGHRA, CDR2 YSYEKL. This CDR3 is CASSQQYPGTPSGANVLTF. The CDR3 coding sequence is TGCGCCAGCAGCCAACAGTATCCAGGGACTCCGTCTGGGGCCAACGTCCTGACTTTC.